The present entry profiles one T cell receptor beta chain with its context. The antigen is undetermined. This CDR3 has 12 amino acids. The V end lost 7 bases, the J end lost 3 bases, and 9 bases lay between the germline ends. The germline gives CDR1 SGHDT, CDR2 YYEEEE. This specimen comes from a study of a mutant IDH1 vaccine in newly diagnosed glioma. Across the study: The study started vaccination 4-6 weeks after radiotherapy alone, or with temozolomide cycles. Treated patients were around 60% male, approximately 38% female, mean age around 40 years. Patients got radiotherapy, temozolomide, or both beforehand, and most got both.

Noted time point: week 23, last vaccination. Doses consisted of 300 ug of mutant IDH1 20-mer peptide each, paired with topical imiquimod. TCRdb keeps only in-frame clones here, not all; method: immunoSEQ multiplex PCR. The sample holds 50,000 to 70,000 clones, 81% seen once. This receptor was taken from a woman aged 40 to 50 with glioma. Some clones in this sample may be carry-over from other donors' samples. This sequence joins TRBV5-6 and TRBJ2-3; D unresolved. The sequences come from PBMCs, collected from a glioma patient whose treatment included an IDH1 peptide vaccine. CDR3 in amino acids: CASFRWTDTQYF. For the CDR3, the DNA is TGTGCCAGCTTCCGGTGGACAGATACGCAGTATTTT. Full variable domain (missing parts from reference TRBV5-6 and TRBJ2-3): DAGVTQSPTHLIKTRGQQVTLRCSPKSGHDTVSWYQQALGQGPQFIFQYYEEEERQRGNFPDRFSGHQFPNYSSELNVNALLLGDSALYLCASFRWTDTQYFGPGTRLTVL.